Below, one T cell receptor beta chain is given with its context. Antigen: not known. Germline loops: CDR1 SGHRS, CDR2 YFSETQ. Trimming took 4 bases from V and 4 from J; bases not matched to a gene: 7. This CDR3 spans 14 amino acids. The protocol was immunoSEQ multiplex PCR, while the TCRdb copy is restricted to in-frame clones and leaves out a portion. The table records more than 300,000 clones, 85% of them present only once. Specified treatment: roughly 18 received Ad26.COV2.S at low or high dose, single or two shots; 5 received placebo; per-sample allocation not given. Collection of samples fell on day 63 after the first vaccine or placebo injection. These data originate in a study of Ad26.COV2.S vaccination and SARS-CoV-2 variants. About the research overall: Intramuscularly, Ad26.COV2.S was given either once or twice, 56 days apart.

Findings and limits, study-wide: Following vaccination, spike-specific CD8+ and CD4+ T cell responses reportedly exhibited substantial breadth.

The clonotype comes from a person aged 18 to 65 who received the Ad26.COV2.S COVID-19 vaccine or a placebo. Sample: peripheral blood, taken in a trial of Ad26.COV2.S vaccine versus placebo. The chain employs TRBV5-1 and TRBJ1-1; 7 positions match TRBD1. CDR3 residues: CASSTRQGVTEAFF. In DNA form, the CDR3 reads TGCGCCAGCAGCACCCGACAGGGTGTCACTGAAGCTTTCTTT.